The source of this TCR beta chain is a study of CD8 T cells in Susac syndrome. Peripheral blood CD8+ and CD4+ T cells were profiled by TCR beta sequencing. This CDR3 has 13 residues. CDR1 and CDR2 (germline): ENHRY, SYGVKD. Trimming pared 6 bases from V and 4 bases from J, leaving 10 bases between. Reverse transcription used roughly 0.45 to 1 ug RNA and random hexamers. From the immunoSEQ multiplex PCR reads, TCRdb called clonotypes with MiXCR, one entry per CDR3 protein. The sample carries approximately 160,000 distinct CDR3 sequences, 90% to 96% recorded once. Material for sequencing was CD4+ T cells from PBMCs. The chain links TRBV10-3 to TRBJ1-5; a possible D gene is TRBD1 (5 bases). The sequence was obtained from a human donor with Susac syndrome. The DNA for the CDR3 is TGTGCCATCAGGGCCAGGGTTAATCAGCCCCAGCATTTT. It codes for CAIRARVNQPQHF.